Shown below are 18 T cell receptor beta chains from a single sample sequenced in a study of blood T cell repertoires in COVID-19. This table comes from immunoSEQ multiplex PCR, and its TCRdb copy is limited to in-frame clones, with some not included. The sample records roughly 70,000 clones, 90% being singletons. Sequenced material: peripheral blood. The receptors stem from a man in his fifties or sixties with COVID-19, enrolled during active disease.

This sequence joins TRBV11-2 and TRBJ2-5; 14 positions match TRBD2. The CDR3 totals 16 residues. Germline CDR1 is SGHAT and CDR2 is FQNNGV. Trimming removed 5 bases from V and 5 bases from J; junction bases left unmatched: 7. DNA for the CDR3: TGTGCCAGCAGCCTCGGGACTAGCGGGAGAGGGGAGACCCAGTACTTC. This translates into CASSLGTSGRGETQYF.

In nucleotides, the CDR3 is TGTGCCAGCAGCCGAACCCGGGTGACCACAGATACGCAGTATTTT. Encoded protein: CASSRTRVTTDTQYF. The J gene is TRBJ2-3, the V gene TRBV7-3, with D hard to call. V was trimmed by 5 bases and J by 2 bases, leaving 14 bases between them. CDR1 is SGHTA, CDR2 FQGTGA, per germline. This CDR3 region has 15 residues.

The chain is built from TRBV5-6 and TRBJ1-5, with D hard to call. The CDR3 spans 15 residues. Looked up from germline, CDR1 is SGHDT and CDR2 is YYEEEE. V was clipped by 2 bases and J by 2 bases, with 11 bases between them. CDR3 region: CASSFWSQGNQPQHF. The CDR3 DNA sequence: TGTGCCAGCAGCTTTTGGTCCCAGGGCAATCAGCCCCAGCATTTT.

The rearrangement joins TRBV7-6 to TRBJ2-5; the match to TRBD2 covers 10 bases. The CDR3 runs 14 residues. Trimming cost V 2 bases and J 5 bases; bases outside gene matches: 2. Germline V gene sequence: CDR1 SGHVS, CDR2 FNYEAQ. CDR3 sequence: CASSLTSGMETQYF. DNA of the CDR3: TGTGCCAGCAGCTTAACTAGCGGGATGGAGACCCAGTACTTC.

This chain links TRBV18 with TRBJ1-2; TRBD1 is a possible D gene (5 bases). Germline lookup yields CDR1 KGHSH and CDR2 LQKENI. This CDR3 comprises 16 residues. The V end lost 6 bases, the J end lost 3 bases, and 20 bases lay between the germline ends. The CDR3 DNA sequence: TGTGCCAGCTCCCCATCCCTCACCGGGGGAGACTATGGCTACACCTTC. It encodes CASSPSLTGGDYGYTF.

This chain links TRBV14 with TRBJ1-2; no reliable D call. The CDR3 consists of 13 residues. The germline V gene has CDR1 SGHDN and CDR2 FVKESK. The germline V and J ends were trimmed by 4 bases and 2 bases, with 8 bases remaining between them. CDR3 sequence: CASSPSLNYGYTF. As DNA, the CDR3 is TGTGCCAGCAGCCCCTCACTGAACTATGGCTACACCTTC.

The V gene is TRBV11-3, the J gene TRBJ2-3, with TRBD1 as a possible D gene (6 bases). V shed 2 bases and J shed 2 bases, with 11 bases lying between them. From germline, CDR1 is SGHNT and CDR2 YENEEA. CDR3 length equals 15 residues. The CDR3 DNA is TGTGCCAGCAGCTTACAGGACAGCGACACAGATACGCAGTATTTT. Protein: CASSLQDSDTDTQYF.

The chain joins TRBV3-1 (or the pseudogene TRBV3-2) to TRBJ2-5, with TRBD2 matching 12 bases. The V gene's germline CDR1 is LGHDT and CDR2 YNNKEL (reference sequence). This CDR3 region has 20 residues. The junction had 16 bases not matched to a gene; V was cut back by 0 bases and J by 5 bases. CDR3 region: CASSQEKAFPSGRVRETQYF. The DNA for the CDR3 is TGTGCCAGCAGCCAAGAAAAGGCCTTCCCTAGCGGGAGGGTTCGGGAGACCCAGTACTTC.

The chain joins TRBV4-2 to TRBJ2-1; 9 bases fit TRBD2. The CDR3 is 16 amino acids. Trimming at V came to 0 bases and at J to 3 bases, leaving 3 bases not matched to a gene. The germline gives CDR1 LGHNA, CDR2 YNFKEQ. For the CDR3, the DNA is TGTGCCAGCAGCCAAGATAGTAGCGGGAGCTACAATGAGCAGTTCTTC. It specifies CASSQDSSGSYNEQFF.

The rearrangement links TRBV6-1 to TRBJ2-1; TRBD1 matches at 8 bases. Unmatched junction bases numbered 7, after V lost 3 bases and J lost 3 bases. Germline loops: CDR1 MNHNS, CDR2 SASEGT. CDR3 length equals 16 residues. The CDR3 reads CASSDRPGTGYNEQFF. In DNA, the CDR3 is TGTGCCAGCAGTGATCGTCCCGGGACAGGCTACAATGAGCAGTTCTTC.

The rearrangement uses TRBV10-2 and TRBJ1-4; 7 positions agree with TRBD1. CDR1 and CDR2 (germline): WSHSY, SAAADI. The CDR3 runs to 15 residues. V dropped 4 bases and J dropped 11; count of bases not matched to a gene: 13. The CDR3 protein is CASSAPGTEGWKLFF. The CDR3 nucleotides are TGCGCCAGCAGTGCCCCCGGGACAGAAGGGTGGAAACTGTTTTTT.

The chain uses TRBV7-2 and TRBJ2-2; D possibly corresponds to TRBD1 (5 bases). V lost 5 bases and J lost 0, with 13 bases in between. This CDR3 comprises 16 residues. The germline gives CDR1 SGHTA, CDR2 FQGNSA. CDR3 in amino acids: CASSLGHLTNTGELFF. In nucleotides, the CDR3 is TGTGCCAGCAGCCTCGGACATCTTACGAACACCGGGGAGCTGTTTTTT.

The chain is built from TRBV5-1 and TRBJ2-5; TRBD2 is a possible D gene (6 bases). From germline, CDR1 is SGHRS and CDR2 YFSETQ. V gave up 0 bases and J gave up 5 bases, with 11 bases separating them. The CDR3 totals 14 residues. The CDR3 DNA sequence: TGCGCCAGCAGCTTGGTGGAGGGAACGGAGACCCAGTACTTC. The encoded protein is CASSLVEGTETQYF.

The V gene is TRBV3-1 (or the pseudogene TRBV3-2), the J gene TRBJ2-3, with D possibly matching TRBD2 (6 bases). Trimming cost V 1 base and J 3 bases, with 11 bases left between them. This CDR3 has 15 amino acids. From germline, CDR1 is LGHDT and CDR2 YNNKEL (reference sequence). The CDR3 sequence: CASSQGRGWTDTQYF. The CDR3 region has the DNA TGTGCCAGCAGCCAAGGGCGGGGCTGGACAGATACGCAGTATTTT.

This chain links TRBV5-1 with TRBJ2-1; 8 bases match TRBD2. The V segment lost 5 bases and the J segment 2 bases; nucleotides outside the gene matches: 9. Germline loops: CDR1 SGHRS, CDR2 YFSETQ. This CDR3 comprises 16 residues. The CDR3, as DNA: TGCGCCAGCAGGGTGGCGGGAGGACCTCCCTACAATGAGCAGTTCTTC. This gives the protein CASRVAGGPPYNEQFF.

The chain joins TRBV7-9 to TRBJ2-5; D gene uncertain. The CDR3 consists of 16 residues. CDR1 is SEHNR, CDR2 FQNEAQ, per germline (reference sequence). V was trimmed by 4 bases and J by 1 base, leaving 16 bases between them. The CDR3 DNA reads TGTGCCAGCAGCTACTCGCCAGTACAGAGCCAAGAGACCCAGTACTTC. As protein: CASSYSPVQSQETQYF.

CDR3 in DNA: TGTGCCAGTAGTGGGACAGGGGGTCAGCCCCAGCATTTT. Translation gives CASSGTGGQPQHF. The chain is built from TRBV19 and TRBJ1-5; 11 bases agree with TRBD1. With 5 bases clipped from V and 6 bases from J, the junction kept 0 bases outside the gene matches. The CDR3 contains 13 residues. Germline CDR1 is LNHDA and CDR2 is SQIVND (reference sequence).

The V gene is TRBV29-1, the J gene TRBJ1-2; no reliable D call. Germline loops: CDR1 SQVTM, CDR2 ANQGSEA. The CDR3 is made up of 12 amino acids. Trimming left V 5 bases short and J 5 bases short, with 12 bases between. This CDR3 is CSVSPSRYGYTF. As DNA, the CDR3 is TGCAGCGTTTCGCCATCTAGGTATGGCTACACCTTC.